This is a list of T cell receptor beta chains from one sample in a study of blood T cells in healthy people across ages. Each CDR3 protein gets one entry after TCRdb re-called the 5' RACE reads with MiXCR. The sample contains hundreds of thousands of distinct CDR3 sequences, around 50% of which appear only once. Sequencing used blood. The receptors stem from a woman older than 75 in good health. The CDR3 runs from the conserved cysteine through the conserved F or W. Fields, in order: J gene, clone size, V gene, D gene, CDR3 DNA, CDR3 protein. A D gene is named only where the DNA matches it firmly. Clone size is not always given. Where it is, it says once, few, many or a class for expanded clones.

>TRBJ2-1|-|TRBV4-2|-
TGTGCCAGCAGCCAAGATCCCCCACTGGAAGAGACCCAGTTCTTC
CASSQDPPLEETQFF
>TRBJ2-2|-|TRBV5-8|TRBD1
TGTGCCAGCAGCTTACCGGGACAGTCAAAGTTGGGGGAGCTGTTTTTT
CASSLPGQSKLGELFF
>TRBJ2-5|-|TRBV4-2|-
TGTGCCAGCAGCCAAGATAGGGCTAGAGAATACAATGAGCAGTACTTC
CASSQDRAREYNEQYF
>TRBJ2-1|-|TRBV28|-
TGTGCCAGCAGTTCCGGAGGGGGGGGCAATGGAGAGCAGTTCTTC
CASSSGGGGNGEQFF
>TRBJ2-7|-|TRBV21-1|-
TGTGCCAGCACCCAAGGGGGAGGGCCCCTCTACGAGCAGTACTTC
CASTQGGGPLYEQYF
>TRBJ2-4|many|TRBV3-1|TRBD1
TGTGCCAGCAGCTCGGGACAGGATCAGTACTTC
CASSSGQDQYF
>TRBJ2-2|few|TRBV7-3|-
TGTGCCAGCAGCTTACTCGGGACCTTTAACACCGGGGAGCTGTTTTTT
CASSLLGTFNTGELFF
>TRBJ1-5|-|TRBV5-1|TRBD1
TGCGCCAGCAGCCCGGGACAGCAAAATCAGCCCCAGCATTTT
CASSPGQQNQPQHF
>TRBJ2-1|-|TRBV5-1|-
TGCGCCAGCAGCTTGGCCGGCGGGACCTATTACAATGAGCAGTTCTTC
CASSLAGGTYYNEQFF
>TRBJ1-1|-|TRBV5-6|-
TGTGCCAGCAGCCCCGAAGGCGGGCAGGGAAACACTGAAGCTTTCTTT
CASSPEGGQGNTEAFF
>TRBJ1-4|-|TRBV2|-
TGTGCCAGCAGTAGGATTGATGAAAAACTGTTTTTT
CASSRIDEKLFF
>TRBJ2-7|-|TRBV20-1|-
TGCAGTGGGGTAACTACATACGAGCAGTACTTC
CSGVTTYEQYF
>TRBJ1-2|many|TRBV10-3|-
TGTGCCATCGGGGGCCCCACTAACTATGGCTACACCTTC
CAIGGPTNYGYTF
>TRBJ2-3|-|TRBV20-1|-
TGCAGTGCTAGAGCCCTCCGGGACAATAGGCAGTATTTT
CSARALRDNRQYF
>TRBJ2-6|-|TRBV5-1|-
TGCGCCAGCAGCTTGGACGGCCGTCCGAGCTCTGGGGCCAACGTCCTGACTTTC
CASSLDGRPSSGANVLTF
>TRBJ2-1|many|TRBV5-1|-
TGCGCCAGCAGCTTGGAGAGCAATGAGCAGTTCTTC
CASSLESNEQFF
>TRBJ2-6|-|TRBV5-1|-
TGCGCCAGCAGCTTGTATTTAGGGTCCGAGTCTGGGGCCAACGTCCTGACTTTC
CASSLYLGSESGANVLTF
>TRBJ2-3|-|TRBV3-1|-
TGTGCCAGCAGCCGAGCGGAGGCTACCCGGTCCGCGCAGTATTTT
CASSRAEATRSAQYF
>TRBJ2-7|few|TRBV6-5|TRBD1
TGTGCCAGCAGCTCGAAGCAGGGGGTGCGAAATGAGCAGTACTTC
CASSSKQGVRNEQYF
>TRBJ2-1|many|TRBV7-2|-
TGTGCCAGCAGCTTAGTTGGGAGGAGCTCCTACAATGAGCAGTTCTTC
CASSLVGRSSYNEQFF
>TRBJ2-1|many|TRBV29-1|TRBD2
TGCAGCGTTGAAGATGGGGCGGGAGGGTCCTACAATGAGCAGTTCTTC
CSVEDGAGGSYNEQFF
>TRBJ1-1|-|TRBV5-6|-
TGTGCCAGCAGGGGAACCGGGGAAGCTTTCTTT
CASRGTGEAFF
>TRBJ2-1|many|TRBV6-1|TRBD1
TGTGCCAGCAGTGAAGGTAGGGGCCTCCGGATCGGGACAGGGGGCCGAAATGAGCAGTTCTTC
CASSEGRGLRIGTGGRNEQFF
>TRBJ1-2|-|TRBV7-9|TRBD1
TGTGCCAGCAGCTTAGAGGGCGACAGGGATGGCTACACCTTC
CASSLEGDRDGYTF
>TRBJ2-3|once|TRBV11-1|-
TGTGCCAGCAGCCTAGGAGGGACAGACAGCACAGATACGCAGTATTTT
CASSLGGTDSTDTQYF
>TRBJ2-2|few|TRBV29-1|TRBD1
TGCAGCGCTGGGACAGGGCAGGACGGGGAGCTGTTTTTT
CSAGTGQDGELFF
>TRBJ1-1|-|TRBV12-3/TRBV12-4|-
TGTGCCAGCAACCCGGACATAATGAACACTGAAGCTTTCTTT
CASNPDIMNTEAFF
>TRBJ2-2|few|TRBV2|-
TGTGCCACCATCCAGCGGGTAACGAACACCGGGGAGCTGTTTTTT
CATIQRVTNTGELFF
>TRBJ2-1|many|TRBV4-1|TRBD2
TGCGCCAGCAGCCAAGACGTTAAGACTAGCGGGGACGAGCAGTTCTTC
CASSQDVKTSGDEQFF
>TRBJ1-5|few|TRBV30|TRBD1
TGTGCCTGGGGGGAGAGACAGGGGAATCAGCCCCAGCATTTT
CAWGERQGNQPQHF
>TRBJ2-3|-|TRBV5-1|TRBD1
TGCGCCAGCAGCCCTCGGACAGGGGATGCAGATACGCAGTATTTT
CASSPRTGDADTQYF
>TRBJ2-3|-|TRBV12-3/TRBV12-4|-
TGTGCCAGCAGTTTTGCAGATGCGCAGTATTTT
CASSFADAQYF
>TRBJ2-5|-|TRBV2|-
TGTGCCAGCAGTGAATTTGAGACCCAGTACTTC
CASSEFETQYF
>TRBJ1-2|-|TRBV7-9|-
TGTGCCAGCAGCCCCGGGGTTCCCGTGCGGGGCTACACCTTC
CASSPGVPVRGYTF
>TRBJ2-7|many|TRBV20-1|-
TGCAGTGCTAGAGATAGAGTTCCCTACGAGCAGTACTTC
CSARDRVPYEQYF
>TRBJ2-7|once|TRBV5-4|TRBD1
TGTGCCAGCAGCTTACCCGGGACAGGGCTATCCTACGAGCAGTACTTC
CASSLPGTGLSYEQYF
>TRBJ2-1|many|TRBV5-1|TRBD2
TGCGCCAGCAGCTTGGTAGCGGGAGGGAGGAATGAGCAGTTCTTC
CASSLVAGGRNEQFF
>TRBJ2-1|-|TRBV2|TRBD2
TGTGCCAGCAGTGAAACCCGGGGGGGCCTCAATGAGCAGTTCTTC
CASSETRGGLNEQFF
>TRBJ2-7|-|TRBV28|-
TGTGCCAGCAGCCCCGGGGGAAGAATCGGCGAGCAGTACTTC
CASSPGGRIGEQYF
>TRBJ2-1|many|TRBV10-3|-
TGTGCCATCAGTGAAGGCCGGGGAACTTACAATGAGCAGTTCTTC
CAISEGRGTYNEQFF
>TRBJ2-6|once|TRBV7-3|-
TGTGCCAGCAGCTCCCCTCCCGGGGCAGGTTCTGGGGCCAACGTCCTGACTTTC
CASSSPPGAGSGANVLTF
>TRBJ2-7|many|TRBV29-1|-
TGCAGCGTCGGACAGAAGGTATCCTACGAGCAGTACTTC
CSVGQKVSYEQYF